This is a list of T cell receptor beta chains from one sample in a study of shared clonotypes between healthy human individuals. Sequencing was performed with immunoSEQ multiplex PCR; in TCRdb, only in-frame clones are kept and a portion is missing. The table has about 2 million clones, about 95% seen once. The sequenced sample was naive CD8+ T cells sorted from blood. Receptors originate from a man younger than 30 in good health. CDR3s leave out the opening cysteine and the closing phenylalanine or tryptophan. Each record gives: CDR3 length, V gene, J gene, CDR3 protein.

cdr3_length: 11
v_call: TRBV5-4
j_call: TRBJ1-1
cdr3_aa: ASTTRGGTEAF

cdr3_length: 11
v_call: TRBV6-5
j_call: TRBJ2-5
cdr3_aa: ASRPGGRETQY

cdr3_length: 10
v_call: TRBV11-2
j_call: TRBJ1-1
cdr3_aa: ASSGYRREAF

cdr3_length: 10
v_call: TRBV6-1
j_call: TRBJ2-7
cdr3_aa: ASTAVSLEQY

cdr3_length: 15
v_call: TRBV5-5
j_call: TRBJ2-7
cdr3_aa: ASSLGFDRDVFLEQY

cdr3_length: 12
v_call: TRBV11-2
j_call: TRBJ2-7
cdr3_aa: ASSNRDSPYEQY

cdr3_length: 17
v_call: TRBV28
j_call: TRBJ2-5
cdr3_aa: ASSFPDRYGIGAQETQY

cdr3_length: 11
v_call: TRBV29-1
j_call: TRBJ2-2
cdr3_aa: SVATLAIGELF

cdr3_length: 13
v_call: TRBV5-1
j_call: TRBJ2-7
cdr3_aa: ASSLIAGVNYEQY

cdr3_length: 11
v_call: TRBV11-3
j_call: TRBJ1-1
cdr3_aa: ASSLGVGTEAF

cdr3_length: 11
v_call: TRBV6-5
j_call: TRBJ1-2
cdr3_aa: ASTGGANYGYT

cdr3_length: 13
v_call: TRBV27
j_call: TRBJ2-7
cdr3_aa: ASNQGPGTAPEQY

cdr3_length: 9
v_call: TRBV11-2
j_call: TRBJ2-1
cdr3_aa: ASSHGTEQF

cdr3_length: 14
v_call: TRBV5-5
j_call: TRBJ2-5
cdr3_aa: ASSLEGRAVQETQY

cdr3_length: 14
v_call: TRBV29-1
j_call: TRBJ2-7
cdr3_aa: SVEGLAGRSAYEQY

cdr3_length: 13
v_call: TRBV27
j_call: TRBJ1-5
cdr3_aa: ASSSRTVPGQPQH

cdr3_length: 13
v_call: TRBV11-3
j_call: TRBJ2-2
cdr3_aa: ASSPSRGPTGELF

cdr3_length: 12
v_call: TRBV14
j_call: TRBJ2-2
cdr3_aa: ASSQVERTGELF

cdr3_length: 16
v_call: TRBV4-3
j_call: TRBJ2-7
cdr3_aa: ASSQEGPGLAGSYEQY

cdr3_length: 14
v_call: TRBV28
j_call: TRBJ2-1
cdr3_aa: ASSFNVLAGDNEQF

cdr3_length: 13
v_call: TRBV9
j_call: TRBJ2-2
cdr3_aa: ASSPFTGSTGELF

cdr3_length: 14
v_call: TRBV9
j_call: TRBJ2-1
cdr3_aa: ASSASRGASYNEQF

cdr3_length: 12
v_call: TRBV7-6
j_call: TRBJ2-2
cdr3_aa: ASSDLTSGGELF

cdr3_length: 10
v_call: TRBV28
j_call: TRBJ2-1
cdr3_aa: ASSPIYNEQF

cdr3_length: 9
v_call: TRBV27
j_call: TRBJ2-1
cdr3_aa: ASSPGDEQF

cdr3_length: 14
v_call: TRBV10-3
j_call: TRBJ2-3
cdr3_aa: AISESSGHTSDTQY

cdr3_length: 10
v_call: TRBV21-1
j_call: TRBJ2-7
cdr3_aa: ASIPGVNEQY

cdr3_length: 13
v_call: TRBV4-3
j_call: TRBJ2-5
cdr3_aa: ASSQGTSGVETQY

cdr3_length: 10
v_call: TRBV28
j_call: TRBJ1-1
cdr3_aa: ASSFARTEAF

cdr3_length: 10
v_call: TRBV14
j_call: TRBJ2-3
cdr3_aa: ASSPFGDTQY

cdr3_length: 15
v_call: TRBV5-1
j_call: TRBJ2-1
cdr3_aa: ASSLINWGQGYGEQF

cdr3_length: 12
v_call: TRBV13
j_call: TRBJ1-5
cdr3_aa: ASSLGRLNQPQH

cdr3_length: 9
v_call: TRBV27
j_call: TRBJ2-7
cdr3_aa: ASSFREEQY

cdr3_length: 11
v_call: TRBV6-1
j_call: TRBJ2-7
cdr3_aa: ASSEAGVYEQY

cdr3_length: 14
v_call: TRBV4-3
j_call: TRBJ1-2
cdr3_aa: ASSQDRATVDYGYT

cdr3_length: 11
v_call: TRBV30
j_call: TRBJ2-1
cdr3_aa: ASTGRLYNEQF

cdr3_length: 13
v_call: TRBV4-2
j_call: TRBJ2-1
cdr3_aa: ASSQEAGGLDEQF

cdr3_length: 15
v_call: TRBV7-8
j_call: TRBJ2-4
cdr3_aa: ASSSGTSGGAKNIQY

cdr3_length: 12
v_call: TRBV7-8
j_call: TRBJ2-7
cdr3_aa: ASSLGTGGSEQY